What follows describes a single TCR beta chain. What this receptor recognizes is not known. Within one base of it there is no much larger clone, and no base qualities were kept. The cohort comprised 550 to 700 healthy bone marrow donors. All cohort members were sampled while nominally healthy, although unrecorded immune exposures were likely present. The donor tested CMV seronegative and was one of the 352 seronegative cohort members. A peripheral blood sample was provided by each donor, and peripheral blood mononuclear cells were used for TCR beta sequencing. The Qiagen DNeasy Blood Extraction Kit was used to extract genomic DNA from the blood cell samples. Library preparation employed the immunoSEQ multiplex PCR assay. For the multiplex PCR, a mixture combining 60 forward primers for TCR Vbeta segments and 13 reverse primers for TCR Jbeta segments was used. The CDR3 region of rearranged TCR beta genes was amplified from genomic DNA by a multiplex PCR assay. Amplified TCR beta libraries were sequenced as 87-base-pair reads on the Illumina HiSeq System. In the source study's methods: Across the 700 or so repertoires, a later analysis counted around 80 million unique TCR beta chains, some 11 million of which were shared by at least two donors. To remove PCR and sequencing errors, raw reads were error-corrected and collapsed into unique sequences using a nearest-neighbor algorithm that merged closely related sequences. Alignment of CDR3 sequences to IMGT reference sequences was used to assign V, D and J gene segments. For a sequence to be retained, a match of at least six nucleotides to both a V gene segment and a J gene segment was required. A rearrangement counted as productive if the CDR3 had no stop codons and remained in frame with V and J, and every other rearrangement counted as non-productive. CDR3 was defined by IMGT convention, running from the second conserved V-encoded cysteine to the conserved J-encoded phenylalanine. In an earlier analysis of more than 550 of the donors, sequences lacking an unambiguous match to a single V gene segment were excluded. In an earlier analysis of a few hundred of the donors, a V segment was called functional when productive rearrangements were above 56.7%, and segregating when the standard deviation between donors exceeded 5%. A statistical classification framework was built to diagnose cytomegalovirus status from the catalog of TCR beta chain sequences. In a later analysis, TCR nucleotide sequences were compared against IMGT/GENE-DB human TR gene sequences so that V and J genes could be assigned. A later analysis assigned CDR3 sequences and most-parsimonious VDJ recombination scenarios with the TCRdist pipeline. In a later analysis, each TCR beta chain was defined by its CDR3 amino acid sequence together with its V-gene family, and reads without a unique V-gene family were excluded. A later analysis removed 550 to 650 highly shared, low-generation-probability nucleotide sequences to deal with suspected cross-contamination and a sequencing artifact. In a later analysis, a clonal expansion index for each public chain was calculated from normalized within-repertoire ranks of inferred template counts. In a later analysis, generation probabilities were computed using a VDJ recombination model fitted to out-of-frame rearrangements, and the results were checked against IGoR. Hypergeometric tests were used in a later analysis to score TCR-TCR, TCR-HLA and TCR-CMV co-occurrence, with a repertoire-size bias correction applied to the TCR pairs. To estimate false discovery rates, a later analysis permuted the HLA or CMV assignments 20 times. In a later analysis, co-occurring TCRs were grouped with DBSCAN, and TCRdist sequence similarity was added when clustering was performed within HLA-allele-positive subsets. For co-occurrence clustering, repertoires with fewer than 30,000 or more than 120,000 public chains were excluded, along with four to six repertoires with anomalous nucleotide sharing. TCRdb provides this immuneACCESS table in a form limited to in-frame rearrangements. Some clones are lacking; in checked studies, under half of them reflect an unresolved V gene, and why the rest are absent is not known. The V and J calls and clone size come from that table; D and trimming were worked out from the DNA. The sample table lists around 65,000 clones, around 77% of them with a count of one. Approximately 4.2% of the sample belongs to the ten largest clones.

The data are from a study of cytomegalovirus exposure and HLA in healthy donors (dated by TCRdb to the late 2010s). For context, the study as a whole: An earlier analysis of around 600 of the donors reported 250 to 300 Gb of sequence data and about 100 million unique TCR beta sequences from about 179 million T cells. Roughly 300 gigabases of sequencing data and 70 million to 100 million unique TCR sequences were included in an early release covering around 600 HLA-typed donors. Of the 300 to 500 genotyped donors, 81% were placed in the genetic ancestry cluster associated with self-reported Caucasian donors. The study aimed to test whether cataloging public T cell receptors could reveal signatures of past pathogen exposure. Using immunosequencing, the study profiled T cell repertoires from about 620 subjects and related those repertoires to cytomegalovirus serostatus. A separate validation cohort of approximately 120 different subjects was used in addition to the approximately 700-subject first cohort. To predict cytomegalovirus infection status, the study brought together high-throughput TCR immunosequencing, statistical association of individual TCRs with disease status, and machine learning. A later analysis re-examined previously published TCR beta repertoires from more than 600 donors and added high-resolution HLA genotyping to investigate patterns of TCR occurrence. Rather than drawing on any new phenotypic data, the later analysis identified candidate immune exposures from TCR beta sequences and the way those sequences occurred across donors. In an earlier analysis of roughly 600 of the donors, high-throughput TCR beta sequencing was used to judge whether each TCR beta V gene segment behaved as functional or pseudogenic. Donor age, sex, ethnicity and CMV serostatus were collected together with the repertoire data. In a later genetic analysis, genome-wide SNP genotypes for about 65% of the 666 donors were used, and that subset was treated as a discovery cohort. All discovery cohort repertoires had been generated using a single sequencing platform. Class I and class II HLA loci were covered by the typing at four-digit resolution. The number of typed donors differed by locus: about 620-630 for A, B, C, DRB1 and DQB1; 522 for DQA1; some 590 for DPA1; and some 470 for DPB1. Four or five DR-DQ haplotypes were handled as single units for association and clustering because linkage in the cohort was strong. Across 398 genotyped donors of the cohort, an average of roughly 230,000 unique TCR beta nucleotide sequences per donor were sequenced, and roughly 17% of those sequences were non-productive.

Study-level results and caveats: In a later genetic analysis, a missense DCLRE1C variant was associated with V-gene and J-gene trimming of TCR beta chains, and the association was replicated in an independent cohort. When HLA alleles, especially DR and DQ, strongly co-occurred, TCR associations were difficult to assign to individual alleles. According to a later analysis, TCR association rates differed among HLA loci, with DRB1 alleles showing the most associated TCRs and HLA-C alleles showing the fewest. In an earlier analysis of about 540 of the donors, most TCR beta V segments were observed in productive rearrangements about 87% or about 30% of the time, broadly matching IMGT annotations. Compared with equally common non-associated chains, HLA-associated TCR beta chains in a later analysis were more clonally expanded and had lower generation probabilities. In this cohort, only TCR beta chains were sequenced, and detectable features were limited by the absence of alpha or paired-chain data. HLA typing was unavailable for some donors at each locus, so association tests used only the typed subset. For the cohort, immune exposure information was limited to CMV serostatus. Because the 87-base-pair reads could not distinguish some IMGT-functional V segments, including TRBV6-2 and TRBV6-3, those segments were excluded. A later genetic analysis reported fewer N-insertions in productive TCRs among donors in an Asian-associated ancestry cluster than the roughly 700-donor mean. The classifier was reported to diagnose cytomegalovirus status with high specificity and sensitivity in both the original and validation cohorts. According to a later analysis, most CMV-associated TCR beta chains appeared to be HLA-restricted, and the HLA associations seemed to be driven largely by CMV exposure. It was suggested by the authors that the approach could potentially be generalized to other disease states and immunological phenotypes. Linkage disequilibrium might explain the correlated functional status among segregating V segments, but an unknown experimental factor could not be excluded. According to a later analysis, parvovirus B19, influenza, CMV and Epstein-Barr virus appeared linked to several top co-occurrence clusters. The earlier analysis of some 540 of the donors excluded roughly 17 rarely observed V segments, including chromosome 9 orphons, because counts were too low. While some public TCRs were present in many individuals, most TCR sequences turned up only very rarely across donors. The presence/absence analyses assumed that sequencing depth was roughly uniform across donors, and that assumption may not be true. A cluster of highly shared sequence variants was judged likely to be a technical artifact of the sequencing pipeline. In the study, 164 TCR beta chains were listed as associated with cytomegalovirus. In a later analysis, around 17,000 TCR beta sequences were associated with specific HLA alleles at a false discovery rate of 0.05. A further reported finding was that TCR beta sequences accurately predicted the HLA-A and HLA-B alleles for most subjects in the first cohort. In vitro tests confirmed that a few of the cytomegalovirus-associated TCR beta chains recognize cytomegalovirus antigens.

The CDR1 and CDR2 encoded by the germline V gene are MNHEY and SVGAGI. The CDR3, cysteine through phenylalanine, is 13 amino acids long. The entry retains the CDR3 DNA only, 39 bases that are in frame from base 1. V and J are truncated by 6 bases and 4 bases respectively, leaving an intervening sequence of 10 bases. The receptor chain draws on TRBV6-5 and TRBJ1-3; no D gene is confidently identified. The receptor was derived from a woman aged 30 to 39 in good health and CMV-seronegative. Sequencing used PBMCs. The CDR3 corresponds to CASRTPQGNTIYF. The DNA is as follows: TGTGCCAGCAGGACCCCACAGGGAAACACCATATATTTT.